This T cell receptor (beta chain) was profiled in a study of cytomegalovirus exposure and HLA in healthy donors. Background on the study: Researchers previously reported finding roughly 120 million unique TCR beta sequences from around 200 million T cells. Whole-study findings and limits: Follow-up analysis seemed to connect common viral pathogens with several of the most significant clusters identified. TCR beta V segments were, for the most part, productive about 90% or about 30% of the time in an earlier analysis. Reportedly, cytomegalovirus status was diagnosed with high sensitivity and specificity.

Germline V gene lookup returns CDR1 MNHEY and CDR2 SVGAGI. The CDR3 extends over 14 amino acids. Concerning this clone: The antigen remains undetermined. One end of the junction varies from germline; a read error may be responsible.

In the PCR, 60 Vbeta and 13 Jbeta primers were used. Measured with immunoSEQ multiplex PCR; TCRdb has only the in-frame clones, and not every one. The data show about 150,000 clones, with around 85% seen just once and 1% held by the top ten. Sequencing input: PBMCs. The rearrangement uses TRBV6-5 and TRBJ1-2; D might be TRBD1 (6 bases). The origin of this receptor is a boy between 2 and 10 years old in good health and CMV-seronegative. The CDR3 sequence is CASSYSTGRDGYTF. The CDR3 coding sequence is TGTGCCAGCAGCTACTCGACAGGTAGAGATGGCTACACCTTC.